This T cell receptor beta chain was sequenced during a study of blood T cell repertoires in COVID-19 (TCRdb year 2020). Broadly, across the study: Collaborator samples came from the United States, Italy and Spain and covered acute and convalescent phases of COVID-19. The material from the prospective study consisted of cDNA or gDNA derived from T cells, B-cell-depleted T cells, or PBMCs. Deeply sampled blood TCRbeta repertoires from subjects exposed to, actively infected with, or recovered from COVID-19 were included in the dataset. A freely available public database, intended as a resource for researchers studying the immune response to SARS-CoV-2, is where the repertoires were released. Samples came from the ongoing ImmuneRACE study (first 160 participants) plus 1,254 subjects from 6 global collaborators. The sample metadata nearly always contained a de-identified subject ID, COVID-19 status, age in years and sex. Where HLA class I and class II types were available, the types were taken from metadata supplied by the sample provider, not from assay-based typing. General findings and caveats noted by the study authors: The amount of clinical and demographic metadata varied by source and participant and was provided uncurated.

One collaborating source in Seattle enrolled patients during active infection and followed them longitudinally through the course of disease. The collaborating institutions used their own protocols to collect whole blood in K2EDTA tubes. For TCRbeta analysis, collaborators shipped samples in one of three forms: frozen whole blood, isolated PBMCs, or DNA extracted from either of those sample types. Points on this clone: Its antigen is still unknown. The input lacks base qualities; no much larger clone sits a single base away.

The CDR3 measures 12 amino acids from cysteine to phenylalanine. Left in the record is the CDR3 DNA by itself, 36 bases read in frame from the first base. V loses 4 bases, J loses 7 bases, and the germline ends lie 8 bases apart. Via the germline V gene, CDR1 is SGDLS and CDR2 YYNGEE. TCRbeta CDR3 regions were amplified from genomic DNA using the immunoSEQ Assay, a bias-controlled multiplex PCR. As for how the authors treated the data: The number of nucleated cells in each sample was estimated by amplification of reference gene primers within the assay. To quantify the absolute abundance of each unique TCRbeta CDR3 rearrangement, sequence reads were collapsed and filtered. Productive Simpson clonality was computed per sample as the square root of Simpson's diversity index over productive rearrangements. Not all clones reach the TCRdb copy of this immuneACCESS table, which keeps in-frame sequences only. Checked studies attribute under half of the gap to unresolved V genes and leave the rest unexplained. That table gives V, J and clone size, and the DNA gave D and trimming. In all, the sample holds 400,000 or so clones, and about 90% of those were seen once. In total, the top ten clones hold roughly 0.87% of the sample.

The sequenced material came from peripheral blood. The source of this sequence is a man in his late teens or twenties with COVID-19, enrolled during active disease. The chain is encoded by TRBV9 joined to TRBJ2-2; no D segment can be confidently identified. The DNA reads TGTGCCAGCAGCAAGATAGTCGGGGAGCTGTTTTTT. This codes for CASSKIVGELFF.